The entry that follows covers one T cell receptor beta chain sequence. Its antigen is currently unknown. This sample is part of a study of T cell responses to AZD1222 COVID-19 vaccine. Whole-study results and caveats: Spike-wide coverage was observed for vaccine-associated CD4 TCRs, with dominant responses at 160-218 and 743-854. Spike-specific TCR repertoires showed rising breadth and depth after two AZD1222 doses.

Profiled with immunoSEQ multiplex PCR; TCRdb holds only in-frame clones, not every one. The sample lists just under 55,000 clones, roughly 90% seen once, with roughly 1.9% in the top ten. This CDR3 comprises 15 residues. V shed 4 bases and J 2 bases; nucleotides not matched to a gene: 8. Germline assignment: CDR1 MNHNY and CDR2 SVGAGI (reference sequence). This receptor was obtained from an adult in good health. This chain uses TRBV6-6 with TRBJ2-7; TRBD1 matches 7 bases. The source was peripheral blood, collected on day 0 of AZD1222 vaccination. Here the CDR3 DNA reads TGTGCCAGCAGTTCCGTAGCCGACAGGGCCTACGAGCAGTACTTC. Its translation is CASSSVADRAYEQYF.